These 15 T cell receptor beta chains were sequenced from one sample in a study of T cell responses to AZD1222 COVID-19 vaccine listed by TCRdb under 2021. The library was prepared using the immunoSEQ multiplex PCR assay. TCRdb limited this immuneACCESS table to in-frame rearrangements with V and J called. A share of clones is missing; checked studies link under half to unresolved V genes, and the rest is unexplained. The sample yields about 160,000 clones; roughly 88% were counted once. The ten largest make up more than 4% of the sample. The sample's time point label, decoded: about 28 days (+/-7) after the second vaccine dose. The specimen was peripheral blood, collected 28 days after the second AZD1222 dose. Receptors were obtained from an adult who received the AZD1222 COVID-19 vaccine.

The V and J genes are TRBV6-5 and TRBJ1-2; D is undetermined. Germline CDR1 is MNHEY and CDR2 is SVGAGI. Trimming shortened V by 10 bases and J by 3 bases, and 12 bases separated the two germline ends. CDR3 size: 12 residues. CDR3 sequence (DNA): TGTGCCACCCAGGACCGCCACTATGGCTACACCTTC. This translates into CATQDRHYGYTF.

The chain combines TRBV3-1 (or the pseudogene TRBV3-2) with TRBJ2-5; TRBD2 aligns across 7 bases. Per germline, CDR1 LGHDT and CDR2 YNNKEL (reference sequence). Trimming removed 4 bases from V and 3 bases from J; junction bases left unmatched: 5. The CDR3 is 14 residues long. DNA for the CDR3: TGTGCCAGCAGCCCTCATGGGGGGGAAGAGACCCAGTACTTC. This gives the protein CASSPHGGEETQYF.

The chain has TRBV19 and TRBJ1-5; D is unresolved. Germline V CDR1 and CDR2: LNHDA, SQIVND (reference sequence). This CDR3 has 14 residues. V shed 8 bases and J shed 7 bases, with 18 bases lying between them. The CDR3 loop reads CASSTGRAKQPQHF. The CDR3 DNA sequence: TGTGCCAGTTCCACCGGGAGGGCAAAACAGCCCCAGCATTTT.

The genes are TRBV7-3 and TRBJ2-7, with 9 bases fitting TRBD2. Germline lookup yields CDR1 SGHTA and CDR2 FQGTGA. The CDR3 is made up of 15 amino acids. Trimming took 5 bases from V and 2 from J; bases not matched to a gene: 7. CDR3 residues: CASSISGGEPYEQYF. Here the CDR3 DNA reads TGTGCCAGCAGCATTAGCGGGGGAGAACCCTACGAGCAGTACTTC. Looking up the rest from reference TRBV7-3 and TRBJ2-7 gives the full variable domain: GAGVSQTPSNKVTEKGKYVELRCDPISGHTALYWYRQSLGQGPEFLIYFQGTGAADDSGLPNDRFFAVRPEGSVSTLKIQRTERGDSAVYLCASSISGGEPYEQYFGPGTRLTVT.

J is TRBJ2-6 and V is TRBV7-9; a weak D match, TRBD1 (6 bases). The CDR3 runs to 17 residues. The V end was cut by 1 base, the J end by 4 bases, with 14 bases between. Germline V gives CDR1 SEHNR, CDR2 FQNEAQ (reference sequence). CDR3 region: CASSLGAPGDGANVLTF. CDR3 in DNA: TGTGCCAGCAGCTTAGGGGCCCCAGGGGACGGGGCCAACGTCCTGACTTTC.

This clone was seen only once. The chain uses TRBV7-8 and TRBJ2-1; D might be TRBD1 (6 bases). Germline-derived CDR1 and CDR2 are SGHVS and FQNEAQ. The ends were cut back, 9 bases at V and 0 bases at J, with 15 bases in the middle. This CDR3 comprises 15 residues. CDR3 bases: TGTGCCAGTACCGAAGGGGGTAGCTCCTACAATGAGCAGTTCTTC. It specifies CASTEGGSSYNEQFF.

The chain recombines TRBV7-6 with TRBJ2-5; TRBD2 agrees at 9 bases. CDR1 is SGHVS, CDR2 FNYEAQ, per germline. The CDR3 has 19 residues. The ends lost 2 bases at V and 2 bases at J; junction bases unmatched: 15. The CDR3 spells CASSLLATSKRGVQETQYF. The CDR3 region has the DNA TGTGCCAGCAGCTTACTTGCAACGTCTAAGCGGGGGGTTCAAGAGACCCAGTACTTC.

V gene TRBV5-1 combines with J gene TRBJ2-5; maybe TRBD1 (6 bases). V lost 4 bases, J lost 5 bases, and 21 bases lay in between. The CDR3 is 16 residues long. The germline CDR1 and CDR2 sequences are SGHRS and YFSETQ. This CDR3 reads CASSPSPTGFRETQYF. In DNA, the CDR3 is TGCGCCAGCAGCCCCAGCCCAACAGGGTTTAGGGAGACCCAGTACTTC.

This clone was seen a few times. The V and J genes are TRBV19 and TRBJ2-7; D remains unclear. CDR1 and CDR2 (germline): LNHDA, SQIVND (reference sequence). The CDR3 loop spans 13 amino acids. Trimming pared 6 bases from V and 0 bases from J, leaving 9 bases between. The CDR3: CASSKDGSYEQYF. In DNA form, the CDR3 reads TGTGCCAGTAGCAAGGACGGCTCCTACGAGCAGTACTTC.

The gene calls are TRBV30 and TRBJ2-5; D unclear. Germline CDR1 is GTSNPN and CDR2 is SVGIG (reference sequence). The CDR3 length is 13 residues. V was cut by 2 bases and J by 2 bases, with 9 bases left in between. The DNA for the CDR3 is TGTGCCTGGAGTAGGAGAGCACAAGAGACCCAGTACTTC. Its protein product is CAWSRRAQETQYF.

The chain has TRBV9 and TRBJ1-1; D gene uncertain. Germline V gene data show CDR1 as SGDLS and CDR2 as YYNGEE. The CDR3 sequence is 14 residues long. Trimming stripped 0 bases from V and 0 bases from J, with 6 bases between. The CDR3 region has the DNA TGTGCCAGCAGCGTAGTAACTATGAACACTGAAGCTTTCTTT. Amino acid sequence: CASSVVTMNTEAFF.

The chain employs TRBV7-9 and TRBJ1-1, with D uncertain. This CDR3 is 13 amino acids long. Looked up from germline, CDR1 is SEHNR and CDR2 is FQNEAQ (reference sequence). The ends were cut back, 5 bases at V and 0 bases at J, with 7 bases in the middle. The CDR3, as DNA: TGTGCCAGCAGCCAAATCGTGAACACTGAAGCTTTCTTT. This sequence encodes CASSQIVNTEAFF.

V and J are TRBV27 and TRBJ1-1; weak D call: TRBD1 (6 bases). Germline V gene lookup returns CDR1 MNHEY and CDR2 SMNVEV (reference sequence). This CDR3 region has 14 residues. V shed 2 bases and J shed 4 bases, with 11 bases lying between them. DNA for the CDR3: TGTGCCAGCAGTTTACAGGGGCTGAGCACTGAAGCTTTCTTT. Amino acid sequence: CASSLQGLSTEAFF.

The chain joins TRBV2 to TRBJ1-6, with D perhaps matching TRBD1 (6 bases). CDR3 length equals 14 residues. Trimming removed 4 bases from V and 10 bases from J, with 14 bases in between. Per the germline V gene, CDR1 is SNHLY and CDR2 is FYNNEI. As DNA, the CDR3 is TGTGCCAGCAGTGGGGAACAGGGTTTGTCACCCCTCCACTTT. Residues: CASSGEQGLSPLHF.

The chain carries TRBV20-1 and TRBJ1-5, with TRBD1 as a possible D gene (5 bases). This CDR3 region has 16 residues. Germline CDR1 is DFQATT and CDR2 is SNEGSKA (reference sequence). V was pared by 3 bases and J by 2 bases, with 17 bases between. CDR3 in amino acids: CSASSTRDSGNQPQHF. The CDR3 DNA sequence: TGCAGTGCTAGTTCCACCAGGGATTCGGGCAATCAGCCCCAGCATTTT.